These T cell receptor beta chains were read from a single sample in a study of T cells after yellow fever vaccination. TCRdb ran MiXCR on the 5' RACE reads and lists one entry per CDR3 protein. The sample includes about 300,000 distinct CDR3 sequences, 7.5% to 9.5% seen only once; the top ten take 3% to 4%. Source: CD4+ T cells sorted from PBMCs, taken 5 days after the yellow fever booster vaccination. The source is a young man who received the YFV17D yellow fever vaccine. Each CDR3 is given with its conserved first and last residue. D genes are given only for firm matches. Size is stated for part of the rows, as once, few or many counts, or as a class when the clone is expanded.

j_gene	d_gene	abundance	v_gene	CDR3aa	CDR3nt
TRBJ2-5	NA	few	TRBV7-2	CASSNSGLTQYF	TGTGCCAGCAGCAATAGCGGCCTGACCCAGTACTTC
TRBJ2-3	NA	few	TRBV9	CASSVAAGRGTDTQYF	TGTGCCAGCAGCGTAGCGGCGGGGCGAGGCACAGATACGCAGTATTTT
TRBJ1-1	NA	many	TRBV18	CASSPLGAVTGTEAFF	TGTGCCAGCTCACCACTGGGAGCGGTAACGGGAACTGAAGCTTTCTTT
TRBJ2-3	TRBD2	NA	TRBV11-2	CASSPRTRVDTQYF	TGTGCCAGCAGCCCTCGGACTAGAGTGGATACGCAGTATTTT
TRBJ1-2	TRBD1	NA	TRBV6-1	CASSTGTGGRSYTF	TGTGCCAGCAGTACCGGGACAGGGGGTCGAAGCTACACCTTC
TRBJ2-7	TRBD2	many	TRBV20-1	CSAGRGGAGEQYF	TGCAGTGCTGGTCGCGGGGGGGCAGGCGAGCAGTACTTC
TRBJ1-1	NA	NA	TRBV7-9	CASSLGTMGTEAFF	TGTGCCAGCAGCTTAGGCACTATGGGGACTGAAGCTTTCTTT
TRBJ1-5	NA	NA	TRBV12-3/TRBV12-4	CASSLRDRGYQPQHF	TGTGCCAGCAGTCTCCGGGACCGGGGGTATCAGCCCCAGCATTTT
TRBJ1-1	NA	few	TRBV20-1	CSAKRQALNTEAFF	TGCAGTGCTAAACGACAGGCCTTGAACACTGAAGCTTTCTTT
TRBJ1-1	NA	once	TRBV7-9	CASSLGDSGRNTEAFF	TGTGCCAGCAGCTTAGGAGACAGCGGAAGAAACACTGAAGCTTTCTTT
TRBJ2-1	TRBD1	NA	TRBV29-1	CSAGQGTLNEQFF	TGCAGCGCAGGACAGGGGACATTGAATGAGCAGTTCTTC
TRBJ2-5	NA	few	TRBV5-1	CASSLVQGGQETQYF	TGCGCCAGCAGCTTGGTGCAGGGCGGCCAAGAGACCCAGTACTTC
TRBJ2-1	TRBD2	few	TRBV5-4	CASSLSGGSVNEQFF	TGTGCCAGCAGCTTAAGCGGGGGTTCGGTCAATGAGCAGTTCTTC
TRBJ2-1	NA	NA	TRBV3-1	CASSHRQGGNEQFF	TGTGCCAGCAGCCATCGGCAGGGGGGCAATGAGCAGTTCTTC
TRBJ2-1	NA	many	TRBV20-1	CSGQDNEQFF	TGCAGTGGTCAGGACAATGAGCAGTTCTTC
TRBJ2-3	NA	few	TRBV3-1	CASSTRARRADTQYF	TGTGCCAGCAGCACCCGGGCCCGGAGGGCAGATACGCAGTATTTT
TRBJ1-1	NA	few	TRBV6-2/TRBV6-3	CASTHDRERTEAFF	TGTGCCAGCACCCACGACAGAGAGCGCACTGAAGCTTTCTTT
TRBJ2-7	NA	NA	TRBV20-1	CSALIAYEQYF	TGCAGTGCTTTGATCGCCTACGAGCAGTACTTC
TRBJ2-2	NA	NA	TRBV12-3/TRBV12-4	CASSPQEGTGELFF	TGTGCCAGCAGCCCTCAGGAGGGCACCGGGGAGCTGTTTTTT
TRBJ2-5	TRBD2	NA	TRBV6-5	CASSPRVAGIQETQYF	TGTGCCAGCAGCCCTCGGGTAGCGGGGATCCAAGAGACCCAGTACTTC
TRBJ1-2	NA	NA	TRBV18	CASSPQTAGANYGYTF	TGTGCCAGCTCACCTCAGACAGCCGGAGCAAACTATGGCTACACCTTC
TRBJ2-3	NA	many	TRBV7-9	CASSFIGRVGDTQYF	TGTGCCAGCAGCTTCATTGGCAGGGTCGGGGATACGCAGTATTTT
TRBJ1-2	NA	many	TRBV5-1	CASSLGSNYGYTF	TGCGCCAGCAGCTTGGGGTCGAACTATGGCTACACCTTC
TRBJ2-7	TRBD1	few	TRBV3-1	CASGTGHYEQYF	TGTGCCAGCGGGACAGGGCATTACGAGCAGTACTTC
TRBJ1-3	NA	NA	TRBV6-5	CASSYGAFPGNTTYF	TGTGCCAGCAGTTACGGGGCGTTCCCTGGAAACACCACATATTTT
TRBJ1-4	NA	NA	TRBV7-9	CASSLTGFQEKLFF	TGTGCCAGCAGCTTAACAGGGTTTCAGGAAAAACTGTTTTTT
TRBJ2-1	TRBD1	few	TRBV27	CASSSGQGWNEQFF	TGTGCCAGCAGTTCGGGACAGGGATGGAATGAGCAGTTCTTC
TRBJ2-5	TRBD2	few	TRBV29-1	CSVDGPSGQETQYF	TGCAGCGTTGATGGCCCTAGCGGGCAAGAGACCCAGTACTTC